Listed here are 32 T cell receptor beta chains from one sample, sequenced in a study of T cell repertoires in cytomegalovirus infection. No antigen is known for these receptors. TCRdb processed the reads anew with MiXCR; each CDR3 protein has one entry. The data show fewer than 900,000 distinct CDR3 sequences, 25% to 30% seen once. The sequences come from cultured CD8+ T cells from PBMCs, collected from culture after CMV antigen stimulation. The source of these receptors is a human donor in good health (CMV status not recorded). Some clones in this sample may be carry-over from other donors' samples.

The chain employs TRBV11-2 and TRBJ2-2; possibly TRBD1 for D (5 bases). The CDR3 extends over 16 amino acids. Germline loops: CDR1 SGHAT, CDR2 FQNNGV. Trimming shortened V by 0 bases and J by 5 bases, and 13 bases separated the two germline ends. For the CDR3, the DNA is TGTGCCAGCAGCTTAGACGGCAGGGAATTTACCGGGGAGCTGTTTTTT. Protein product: CASSLDGREFTGELFF.

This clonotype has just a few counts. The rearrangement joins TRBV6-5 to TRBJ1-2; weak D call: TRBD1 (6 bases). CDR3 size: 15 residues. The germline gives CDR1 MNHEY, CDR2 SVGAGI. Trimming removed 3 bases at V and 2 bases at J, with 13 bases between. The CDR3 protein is CASSYTDRNNYGYTF. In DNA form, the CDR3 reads TGTGCCAGCAGTTATACCGACAGGAACAACTATGGCTACACCTTC.

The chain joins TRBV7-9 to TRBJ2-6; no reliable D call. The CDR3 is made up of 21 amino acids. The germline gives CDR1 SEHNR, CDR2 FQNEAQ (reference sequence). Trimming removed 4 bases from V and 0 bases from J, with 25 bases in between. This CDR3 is CASSSFDRVGRRSSGANVLTF. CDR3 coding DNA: TGTGCCAGCAGCTCGTTCGATAGGGTAGGCCGAAGAAGCTCTGGGGCCAACGTCCTGACTTTC.

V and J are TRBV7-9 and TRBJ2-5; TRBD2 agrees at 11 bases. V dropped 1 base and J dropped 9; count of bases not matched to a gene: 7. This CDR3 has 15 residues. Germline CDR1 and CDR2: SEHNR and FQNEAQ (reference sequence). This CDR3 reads CASSLVAGGRSAQYF. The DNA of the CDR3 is TGTGCCAGCAGCTTAGTAGCGGGGGGGCGGTCGGCCCAGTACTTC.

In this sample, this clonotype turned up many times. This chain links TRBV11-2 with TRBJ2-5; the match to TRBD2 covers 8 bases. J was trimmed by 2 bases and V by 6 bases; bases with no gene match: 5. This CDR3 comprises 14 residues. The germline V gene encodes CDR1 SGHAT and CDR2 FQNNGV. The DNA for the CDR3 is TGTGCCAGCAGAGGGATAGCGGGGCAAGAGACCCAGTACTTC. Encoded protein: CASRGIAGQETQYF.

CDR3 sequence (DNA): TGCGCCAGCAGCCCTGGAACAGGGCGCCAAGAGACCCAGTACTTC. It is translated as CASSPGTGRQETQYF. This chain joins TRBV4-1 and TRBJ2-5; weak D call: TRBD1 (6 bases). The V gene lost 4 bases and the J gene lost 1 base, with 13 bases spanning the gap. The CDR3 sequence is 15 residues long. The germline gives CDR1 MGHRA, CDR2 YSYEKL.

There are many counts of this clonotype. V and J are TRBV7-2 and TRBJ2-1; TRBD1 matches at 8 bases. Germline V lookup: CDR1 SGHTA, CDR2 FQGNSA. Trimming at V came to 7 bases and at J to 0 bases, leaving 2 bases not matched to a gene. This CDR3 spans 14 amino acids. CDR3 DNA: TGTGCCAGCAAAACAGGGGGCTCCTACAATGAGCAGTTCTTC. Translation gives CASKTGGSYNEQFF.

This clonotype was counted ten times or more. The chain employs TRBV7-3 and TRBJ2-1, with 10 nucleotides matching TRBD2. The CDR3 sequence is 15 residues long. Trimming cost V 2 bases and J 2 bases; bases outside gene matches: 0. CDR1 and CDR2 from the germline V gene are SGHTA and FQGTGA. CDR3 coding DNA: TGTGCCAGCAGCTTAGGGACTAGCGCCTACAATGAGCAGTTCTTC. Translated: CASSLGTSAYNEQFF.

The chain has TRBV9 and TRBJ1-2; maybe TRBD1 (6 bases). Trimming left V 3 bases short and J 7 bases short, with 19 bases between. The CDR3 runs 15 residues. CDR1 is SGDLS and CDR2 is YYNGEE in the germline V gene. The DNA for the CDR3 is TGTGCCAGCAGCGAACCGGGACTACAGGGCTCTGGCTACACCTTC. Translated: CASSEPGLQGSGYTF.

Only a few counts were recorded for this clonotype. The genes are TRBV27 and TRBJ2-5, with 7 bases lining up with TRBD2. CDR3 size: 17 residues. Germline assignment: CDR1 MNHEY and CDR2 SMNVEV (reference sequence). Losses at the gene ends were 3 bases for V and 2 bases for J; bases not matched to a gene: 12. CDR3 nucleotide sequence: TGTGCCAGCAGTTTTCTTAGGTCGGGGGGAGTACAAGAGACCCAGTACTTC. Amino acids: CASSFLRSGGVQETQYF.

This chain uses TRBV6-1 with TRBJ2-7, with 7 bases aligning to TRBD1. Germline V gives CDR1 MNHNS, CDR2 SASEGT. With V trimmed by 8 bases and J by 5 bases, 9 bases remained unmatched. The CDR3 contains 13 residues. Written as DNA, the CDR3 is TGTGCCAGCCGACTTCTGGGACAGAACGAGCAGTACGTC. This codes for CASRLLGQNEQYV.

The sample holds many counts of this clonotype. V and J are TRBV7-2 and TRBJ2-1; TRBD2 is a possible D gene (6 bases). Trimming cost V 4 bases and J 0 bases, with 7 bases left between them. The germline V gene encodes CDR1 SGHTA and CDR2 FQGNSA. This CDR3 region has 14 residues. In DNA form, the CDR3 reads TGTGCCAGCAGCTGGCGGGGCTCCTACAATGAGCAGTTCTTC. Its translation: CASSWRGSYNEQFF.

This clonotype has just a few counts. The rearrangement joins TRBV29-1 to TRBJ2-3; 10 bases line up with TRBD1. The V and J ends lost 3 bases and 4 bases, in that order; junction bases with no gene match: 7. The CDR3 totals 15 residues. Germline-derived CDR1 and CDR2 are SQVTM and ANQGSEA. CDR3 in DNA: TGCAGCGTTGAGGAGACAGGGGGCAGGGCAGATACGCAGTATTTT. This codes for CSVEETGGRADTQYF.

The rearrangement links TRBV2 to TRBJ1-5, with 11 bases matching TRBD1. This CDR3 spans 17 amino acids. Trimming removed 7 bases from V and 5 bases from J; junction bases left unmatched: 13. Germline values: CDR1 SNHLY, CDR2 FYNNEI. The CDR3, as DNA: TGTGCCAGCATGCGAACACCGGGACAGGGGGTGGATCAGCCCCAGCATTTT. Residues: CASMRTPGQGVDQPQHF.

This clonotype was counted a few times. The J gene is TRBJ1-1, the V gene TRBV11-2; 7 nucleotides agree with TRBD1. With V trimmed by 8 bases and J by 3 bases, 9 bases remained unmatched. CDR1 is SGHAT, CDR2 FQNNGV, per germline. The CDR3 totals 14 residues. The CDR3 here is CASGHRGGDTEAFF. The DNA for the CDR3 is TGTGCCAGCGGACACAGGGGAGGGGACACTGAAGCTTTCTTT.

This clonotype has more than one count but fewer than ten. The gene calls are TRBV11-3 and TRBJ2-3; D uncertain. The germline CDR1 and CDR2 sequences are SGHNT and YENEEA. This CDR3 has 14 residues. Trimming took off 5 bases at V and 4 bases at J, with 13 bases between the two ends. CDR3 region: CASSPRPSADTQYF. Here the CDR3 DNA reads TGTGCCAGCAGCCCCCGCCCGAGCGCAGATACGCAGTATTTT.

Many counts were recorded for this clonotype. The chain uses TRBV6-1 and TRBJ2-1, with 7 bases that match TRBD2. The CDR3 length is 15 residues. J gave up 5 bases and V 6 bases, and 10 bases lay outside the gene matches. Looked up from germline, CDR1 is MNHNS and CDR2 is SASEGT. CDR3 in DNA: TGTGCCAGCAGCCCCCGGGAGGCCCCTAACAATGAGCAGTTCTTC. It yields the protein CASSPREAPNNEQFF.

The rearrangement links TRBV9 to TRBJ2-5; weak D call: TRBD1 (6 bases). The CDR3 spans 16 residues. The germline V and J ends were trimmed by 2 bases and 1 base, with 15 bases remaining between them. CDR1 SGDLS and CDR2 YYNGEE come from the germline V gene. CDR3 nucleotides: TGTGCCAGCAGCGTTGAAGGAGGACAGTCCCAAGAGACCCAGTACTTC. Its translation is CASSVEGGQSQETQYF.

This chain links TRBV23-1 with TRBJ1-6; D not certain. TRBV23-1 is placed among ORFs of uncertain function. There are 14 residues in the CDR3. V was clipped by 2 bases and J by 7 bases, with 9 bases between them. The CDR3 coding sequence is TGCGCCAGCAGTCAAAAAAATGGGAATTCACCCCTCCACTTT. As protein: CASSQKNGNSPLHF.

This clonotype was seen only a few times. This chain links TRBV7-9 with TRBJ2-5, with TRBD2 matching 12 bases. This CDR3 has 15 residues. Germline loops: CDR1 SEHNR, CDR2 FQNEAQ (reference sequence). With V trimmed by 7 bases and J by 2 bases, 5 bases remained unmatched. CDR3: CASTRLAGVQETQYF. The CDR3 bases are TGTGCCAGCACCAGACTAGCGGGGGTACAAGAGACCCAGTACTTC.

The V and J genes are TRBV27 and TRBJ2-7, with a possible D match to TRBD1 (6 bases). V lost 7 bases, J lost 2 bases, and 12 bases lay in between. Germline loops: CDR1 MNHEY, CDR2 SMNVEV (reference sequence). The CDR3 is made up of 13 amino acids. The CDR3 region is CASKTGPTYEQYF. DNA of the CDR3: TGTGCCAGCAAGACAGGCCCTACCTACGAGCAGTACTTC.

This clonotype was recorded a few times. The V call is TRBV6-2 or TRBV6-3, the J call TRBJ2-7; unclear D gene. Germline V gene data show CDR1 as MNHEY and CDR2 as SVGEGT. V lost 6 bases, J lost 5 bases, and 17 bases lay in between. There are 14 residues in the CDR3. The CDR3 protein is CASSYAYIPDEQYV. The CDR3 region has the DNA TGTGCCAGCAGCTACGCATACATCCCCGACGAGCAGTACGTC.

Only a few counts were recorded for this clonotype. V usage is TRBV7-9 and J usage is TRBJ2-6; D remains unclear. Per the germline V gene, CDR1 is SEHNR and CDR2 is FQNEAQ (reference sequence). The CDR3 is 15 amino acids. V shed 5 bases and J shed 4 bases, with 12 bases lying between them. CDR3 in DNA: TGTGCCAGCAGCGCCCCCTCTTTCGGGGCCAACGTCCTGACTTTC. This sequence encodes CASSAPSFGANVLTF.

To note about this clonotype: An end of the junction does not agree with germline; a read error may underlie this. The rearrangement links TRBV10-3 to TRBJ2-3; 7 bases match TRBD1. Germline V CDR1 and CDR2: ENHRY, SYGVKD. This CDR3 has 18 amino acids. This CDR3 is CTISESSRHRGKEDTQYF. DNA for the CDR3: TGTACCATCAGTGAGTCGAGTCGGCACAGGGGTAAAGAAGATACGCAGTATTTT.

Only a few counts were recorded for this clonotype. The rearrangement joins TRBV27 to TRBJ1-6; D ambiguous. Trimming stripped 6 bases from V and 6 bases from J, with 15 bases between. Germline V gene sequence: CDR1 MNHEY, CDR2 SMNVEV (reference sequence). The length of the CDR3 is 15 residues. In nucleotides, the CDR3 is TGTGCCAGCAGCCCCTTGGGAGCGTCTAATTCACCCCTCCACTTT. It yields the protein CASSPLGASNSPLHF.

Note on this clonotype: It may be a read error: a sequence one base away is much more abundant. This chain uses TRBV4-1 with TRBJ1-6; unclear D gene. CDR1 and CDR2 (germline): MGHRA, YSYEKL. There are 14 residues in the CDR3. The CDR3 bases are TGCACCAGCAGCCAAGATCCTGGGAATTCACCCCTCCACTTT. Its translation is CTSSQDPGNSPLHF.

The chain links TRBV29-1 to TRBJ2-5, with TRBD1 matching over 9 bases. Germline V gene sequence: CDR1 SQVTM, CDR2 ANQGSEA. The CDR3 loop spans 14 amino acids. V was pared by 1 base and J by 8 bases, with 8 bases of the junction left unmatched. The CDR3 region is CSVEVGRQGGTQYF. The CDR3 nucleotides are TGCAGCGTTGAAGTGGGACGACAGGGGGGTACCCAGTACTTC.

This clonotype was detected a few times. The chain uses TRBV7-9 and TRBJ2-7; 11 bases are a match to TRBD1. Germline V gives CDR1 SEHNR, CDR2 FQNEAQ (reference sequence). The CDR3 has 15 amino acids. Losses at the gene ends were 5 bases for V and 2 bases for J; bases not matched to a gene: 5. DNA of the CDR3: TGTGCCAGCAGCCCGCCGGGACAGGGGGCCTACGAGCAGTACTTC. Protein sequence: CASSPPGQGAYEQYF.

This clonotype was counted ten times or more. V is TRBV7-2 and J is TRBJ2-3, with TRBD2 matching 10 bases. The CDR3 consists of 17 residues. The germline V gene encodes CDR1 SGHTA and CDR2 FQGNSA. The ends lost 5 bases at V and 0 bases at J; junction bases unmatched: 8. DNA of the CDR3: TGTGCCAGCAGCCCAGCAGGACTAGCGGTTAGCACAGATACGCAGTATTTT. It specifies CASSPAGLAVSTDTQYF.

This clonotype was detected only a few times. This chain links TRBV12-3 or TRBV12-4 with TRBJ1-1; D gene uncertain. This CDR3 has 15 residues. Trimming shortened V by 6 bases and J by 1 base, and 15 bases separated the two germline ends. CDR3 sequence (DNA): TGTGCCAGCAGCACGCCCTCAGCAGAGAACACTGAAGCTTTCTTT. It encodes CASSTPSAENTEAFF.

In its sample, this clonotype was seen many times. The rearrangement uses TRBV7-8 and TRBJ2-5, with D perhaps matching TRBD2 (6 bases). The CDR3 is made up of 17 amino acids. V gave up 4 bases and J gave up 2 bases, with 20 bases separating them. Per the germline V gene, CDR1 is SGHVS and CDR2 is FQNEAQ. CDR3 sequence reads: CASSSRLNPEGQETQYF. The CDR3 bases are TGTGCCAGCAGCTCCCGTTTGAATCCGGAGGGACAAGAGACCCAGTACTTC.

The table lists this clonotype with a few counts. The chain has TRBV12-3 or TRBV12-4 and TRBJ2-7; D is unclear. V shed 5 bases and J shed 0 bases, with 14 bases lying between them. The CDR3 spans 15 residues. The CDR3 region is CASSPDGSYSYEQYV. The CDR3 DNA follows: TGTGCCAGCAGTCCGGACGGTTCTTACTCCTACGAGCAGTACGTC.